This TCR beta chain originates from a study of cytomegalovirus exposure and HLA in healthy donors. Study-level points and caveats: Clonal expansion was found to be greater in HLA-associated TCR beta chains than in equally common others in a later analysis. As a later analysis showed, several of the most significant clusters appeared to be linked to common viral pathogens.

Points on this clone: Its target is unknown.

PCR employed 60 Vbeta and 13 Jbeta primers. TCRdb keeps only in-frame clones here, not all; method: immunoSEQ multiplex PCR. Here the sample spans 150,000 or so clones, roughly 80% being singletons. Germline CDR1 reads LGHNA; CDR2 reads YSLEER. The CDR3 loop spans 15 amino acids. Trimming stripped 0 bases from V and 9 bases from J, with 15 bases between. This chain connects TRBV4-3 to TRBJ2-1; TRBD2 is a possible D gene (5 bases). The sequencing sample was made of PBMCs. The receptor was isolated from a man between 35 and 55 years old in good health and CMV-seropositive. For the CDR3, the DNA is TGCGCCAGCAGCCAAGATCCCTCTAGCCGCCTTGAGCAGTTCTTC. Translation: CASSQDPSSRLEQFF.